A single sample gave rise to the 26 T cell receptor beta chains below, sequenced in a study of OX40 agonist ivuxolimab in advanced cancers. The library was obtained by the immunoSEQ multiplex PCR assay. In its TCRdb copy, this immuneACCESS table keeps in-frame sequences only and misses some clones. Where compared with another copy, unresolved V genes explain less than half of these, and the others have no known cause. This sample gives 9,500 to 14,000 clones in total; 77% of them show up just once. The top ten constitute approximately 15% of the sample. Sequenced material: CD4+ or CD8+ T cells sorted from blood, taken in a trial of the OX40 agonist ivuxolimab. The receptors stem from an adult with an advanced solid tumor such as melanoma, head and neck, liver or kidney cancer.

The gene calls are TRBV5-5 and TRBJ1-2; 7 nucleotides agree with TRBD1. The CDR3 is made up of 13 amino acids. CDR1 is SGHKS and CDR2 is YYEKEE in the germline V gene (reference sequence). Losses at the gene ends were 4 bases for V and 5 bases for J; bases not matched to a gene: 5. CDR3 sequence (DNA): TGTGCCAGCAGCCCACAGGGGAGGTATGGCTACACCTTC. This translates into CASSPQGRYGYTF.

V and J are TRBV11-1 and TRBJ1-1; D is ambiguous. This CDR3 region has 13 residues. V lost 9 bases and J 4 bases, leaving 15 bases between the germline ends. Germline V lookup: CDR1 SGHAT, CDR2 FQDESV (reference sequence). This CDR3 reads CASLGGDGTEAFF. DNA of the CDR3: TGTGCCAGTTTAGGCGGGGATGGCACTGAAGCTTTCTTT. The full variable domain, completed using reference TRBV11-1 and TRBJ1-1, is EAEVAQSPRYKITEKSQAVAFWCDPISGHATLYWYRQILGQGPELLVQFQDESVVDDSQLPKDRFSAERLKGVDSTLKIQPAELGDSAMYLCASLGGDGTEAFFGQGTRLTVV.

The chain joins TRBV27 to TRBJ2-7; the D gene is possibly TRBD2 (5 bases). The CDR3 is 15 amino acids. The germline V gene encodes CDR1 MNHEY and CDR2 SMNVEV (reference sequence). V gave up 5 bases and J gave up 4 bases, with 18 bases separating them. This chain's CDR3 is CASSPFEGSAYEQYF. The CDR3 DNA reads as TGTGCCAGCAGTCCCTTTGAGGGTAGCGCTTACGAGCAGTACTTC.

This chain joins TRBV9 and TRBJ2-7; weak D call: TRBD1 (7 bases). CDR1 is SGDLS, CDR2 YYNGEE, per germline. This CDR3 is 15 amino acids long. Trimming removed 4 bases from V and 6 bases from J, with 20 bases in between. As DNA, the CDR3 is TGTGCCAGCAGCCCAGGGGGGACCCCATTGATCGAGCAGTACTTC. Encoded protein: CASSPGGTPLIEQYF.

The gene calls are TRBV29-1 and TRBJ2-1; a weak D match, TRBD1 (5 bases). Germline assignment: CDR1 SQVTM and CDR2 ANQGSEA. Trimming removed 5 bases from V and 0 bases from J, with 14 bases in between. The CDR3 totals 15 residues. DNA for the CDR3: TGCAGCGTTAGCAGGGAAGGGCTCTCCTACAATGAGCAGTTCTTC. This codes for CSVSREGLSYNEQFF.

The chain uses TRBV29-1 and TRBJ1-2; possible D gene TRBD1, 5 bases. V lost 4 bases and J 4 bases, leaving 25 bases between the germline ends. Per germline, CDR1 SQVTM and CDR2 ANQGSEA. The CDR3 contains 17 residues. The DNA for the CDR3 is TGCAGCGTTGTGTTCGGACATGATGAGGAGGCGGGCTATGGCTACACCTTC. It specifies CSVVFGHDEEAGYGYTF.

The genes are TRBV27 and TRBJ2-1; 9 nucleotides match TRBD2. V shed 0 bases and J 9 bases; nucleotides not matched to a gene: 6. The germline gives CDR1 MNHEY, CDR2 SMNVEV (reference sequence). The CDR3 loop spans 15 amino acids. The CDR3 reads CASSLSSGSLLEQFF. The CDR3 coding sequence is TGTGCCAGCAGTTTATCTAGCGGGAGTTTGCTTGAGCAGTTCTTC.

CDR3: CASSQDEGAYEKLFF. CDR3 coding DNA: TGCGCCAGCAGCCAAGATGAGGGGGCTTACGAAAAACTGTTTTTT. The V gene is TRBV4-1, the J gene TRBJ1-4, with 7 bases lining up with TRBD1. Germline trimming cut 0 bases from V and 8 bases from J; bases unmatched to any gene: 6. The germline V gene encodes CDR1 MGHRA and CDR2 YSYEKL. CDR3 size: 15 residues.

The V gene is TRBV18, the J gene TRBJ2-7, with TRBD1 matching over 7 bases. Trimming took 0 bases from V and 3 from J; bases not matched to a gene: 14. CDR1 and CDR2 (germline): KGHSH, LQKENI. The CDR3 length is 18 residues. CDR3 coding DNA: TGTGCCAGCTCACCACCCTCCCACCTTAGACAGGGCTTCTACGAGCAGTACTTC. It yields the protein CASSPPSHLRQGFYEQYF.

The V and J genes are TRBV28 and TRBJ2-5; possible D gene TRBD1, 7 bases. This CDR3 spans 15 amino acids. With 5 bases removed from V and 1 base from J, the gap between germline ends came to 14 bases. Germline CDR1 MDHEN, CDR2 SYDVKM. The CDR3 DNA sequence: TGTGCCAGCAGTCGGGCAGGGGGGATCCAAGAGACCCAGTACTTC. This encodes CASSRAGGIQETQYF.

By sample fraction, this clone is medium-sized (0.01 to 0.1%). V and J are TRBV19 and TRBJ2-1; D is unresolved. The CDR3 has 16 amino acids. Trimming pared 7 bases from V and 8 bases from J, leaving 24 bases between. Germline V gene data show CDR1 as LNHDA and CDR2 as SQIVND (reference sequence). The CDR3 nucleotides are TGTGCCAGTAACGAAGTAGGGCAGACCTACTCGGATGAGCAGTTCTTC. It codes for CASNEVGQTYSDEQFF.

The V call is TRBV19, the J call TRBJ1-1, with D tentatively TRBD1 (6 bases). V was trimmed by 7 bases and J by 1 base, leaving 10 bases between them. Germline V lookup: CDR1 LNHDA, CDR2 SQIVND (reference sequence). The CDR3 consists of 13 residues. In nucleotides, the CDR3 is TGTGCCAGTATCCTACAGGGGAACACTGAAGCTTTCTTT. Translating gives CASILQGNTEAFF.

This clone is judged large. This chain uses TRBV29-1 with TRBJ1-2; D is unclear. Per the germline V gene, CDR1 is SQVTM and CDR2 is ANQGSEA. This CDR3 region has 11 residues. V dropped 0 bases and J dropped 8 bases, with 7 bases sitting between them. CDR3 protein: CSVEDGEGYTF. The CDR3 bases are TGCAGCGTTGAAGATGGGGAAGGCTACACCTTC.

The chain recombines TRBV18 with TRBJ1-2, with D possibly matching TRBD1 (5 bases). The CDR3 loop spans 13 amino acids. V lost 5 bases, J lost 4 bases, and 11 bases lay in between. The V gene's germline CDR1 is KGHSH and CDR2 LQKENI. CDR3 DNA: TGTGCCAGCTCATCACAGGCCGCCTATGGCTACACCTTC. Translation gives CASSSQAAYGYTF.

The chain is built from TRBV29-1 and TRBJ1-2, with D uncertain. The CDR3 sequence is 11 residues long. Germline assignment: CDR1 SQVTM and CDR2 ANQGSEA. V was clipped by 7 bases and J by 3 bases, with 9 bases between them. The CDR3 reads CSGFGDYGYTF. CDR3 DNA: TGCAGCGGTTTCGGGGACTATGGCTACACCTTC. The full variable domain, in which reference TRBV29-1 and TRBJ1-2 provide the parts outside the CDR3, is SAVISQKPSRDICQRGTSLTIQCQVDSQVTMMFWYRQQPGQSLTLIATANQGSEATYESGFVIDKFPISRPNLTFSTLTVSNMSPEDSSIYLCSGFGDYGYTFGSGTRLTVV.

This rearrangement joins TRBV27 to TRBJ1-5; possibly TRBD1 for D (6 bases). This CDR3 spans 14 amino acids. From germline, CDR1 is MNHEY and CDR2 SMNVEV (reference sequence). V dropped 6 bases and J dropped 6 bases, with 15 bases sitting between them. CDR3 sequence: CASSLGGGGQPQHF. As DNA, the CDR3 is TGTGCCAGCAGCCTAGGGGGGGGCGGTCAGCCCCAGCATTTT.

The chain couples TRBV7-8 to TRBJ1-5, with 7 bases aligning to TRBD1. CDR3 length equals 15 residues. Germline CDR1 is SGHVS and CDR2 is FQNEAQ. Germline trimming cut 4 bases from V and 3 bases from J; bases unmatched to any gene: 6. The CDR3 DNA is TGTGCCAGCAGCTACCACAGGGGCCCCAATCAGCCCCAGCATTTT. This encodes CASSYHRGPNQPQHF. Filled out from reference TRBV7-8 and TRBJ1-5, the complete variable domain reads GAGVSQSPRYKVAKRGQDVALRCDPISGHVSLFWYQQALGQGPEFLTYFQNEAQLDKSGLPSDRFFAERPEGSVSTLKIQRTQQEDSAVYLCASSYHRGPNQPQHFGDGTRLSIL.

The genes are TRBV19 and TRBJ2-7; 9 bases match TRBD1. The germline CDR1 and CDR2 sequences are LNHDA and SQIVND (reference sequence). Losses at the gene ends were 5 bases for V and 7 bases for J; bases not matched to a gene: 9. The CDR3 loop spans 14 amino acids. The CDR3 bases are TGTGCCAGTAGTCCGGGACAGGGAACATTGGAGCAGTACTTC. It encodes CASSPGQGTLEQYF.

The chain joins TRBV19 to TRBJ1-2, with a tentative D call TRBD1 (6 bases). Per germline, CDR1 LNHDA and CDR2 SQIVND (reference sequence). The CDR3 runs to 13 residues. The V end lost 10 bases, the J end lost 2 bases, and 14 bases lay between the germline ends. CDR3 sequence reads: CATVGGPNYGYTF. The CDR3 nucleotides are TGTGCCACCGTAGGGGGGCCAAACTATGGCTACACCTTC.

The V call is TRBV27, the J call TRBJ2-5, with TRBD1 matching 7 bases. CDR3 size: 14 residues. Germline V gene lookup returns CDR1 MNHEY and CDR2 SMNVEV (reference sequence). V lost 5 bases to trimming and J lost 0 bases; unmatched junction nucleotides: 3. The chain's CDR3 is CASSLQGYQETQYF. DNA for the CDR3: TGTGCCAGCAGTCTACAGGGGTACCAAGAGACCCAGTACTTC.

The chain carries TRBV12-2 and TRBJ1-6. TRBV12-2 is a listed pseudogene. CDR3 size: 14 residues. The CDR3 spells CASRLNIGDSPLHF. The CDR3 bases are TGTGCAAGTCGCTTAAACATCGGTGATTCACCCCTCCACTTT.

This chain joins TRBV7-9 and TRBJ2-2; TRBD1 or TRBD2 may be the D gene (5 bases each). In germline, CDR1 is SEHNR, CDR2 FQNEAQ (reference sequence). This CDR3 contains 15 residues. V was clipped by 3 bases and J by 5 bases, with 13 bases between them. CDR3 DNA sequence: TGTGCCAGCAGCTTGGGACCACCTCGGACCGGGGAGCTGTTTTTT. Protein sequence: CASSLGPPRTGELFF.

V and J are TRBV10-3 and TRBJ2-5, with D perhaps being TRBD1 or TRBD2 (5 bases each). The CDR3 runs 13 residues. Trimming left V 6 bases short and J 3 bases short, with 11 bases between. The V gene's germline CDR1 is ENHRY and CDR2 SYGVKD. Here the CDR3 DNA reads TGTGCCATCAGAGGGGACGCAGAAGAGACCCAGTACTTC. Its translation: CAIRGDAEETQYF.

The chain couples TRBV29-1 to TRBJ2-7; 7 bases align to TRBD1. The CDR3 runs 14 residues. The germline gives CDR1 SQVTM, CDR2 ANQGSEA. V lost 8 bases, J lost 3 bases, and 13 bases stayed unmatched. The DNA for the CDR3 is TGCAGCTCCTACCGGGACAGTAGGGGCTACGAGCAGTACTTC. It translates to CSSYRDSRGYEQYF.

Details on this clone: This likely came from a read error, as a far larger clone is one base away. The chain links TRBV4-2 to TRBJ1-2, with 12 positions matching TRBD1. Trimming at V came to 0 bases and at J to 7 bases, leaving 9 bases not matched to a gene. The CDR3 is 17 amino acids. Germline values: CDR1 LGHNA, CDR2 YNFKEQ. The CDR3 region is CASSQDMGTGGAGGYTF. DNA of the CDR3: TGTGCCAGCAGCCAAGATATGGGGACAGGGGGCGCGGGTGGCTACACCTTC.

The chain has TRBV10-3 and TRBJ2-7, with a possible D match to TRBD1 (6 bases). V was trimmed by 3 bases and J by 3 bases, leaving 15 bases between them. CDR1 is ENHRY and CDR2 is SYGVKD in the germline V gene. The CDR3 is 15 residues long. The CDR3 here is CAISDFIGGVYEQYF. The CDR3 DNA is TGTGCCATCAGTGATTTCATAGGGGGTGTCTACGAGCAGTACTTC.